This record covers a single T cell receptor (beta chain). TCRdb processed the RT-PCR reads anew with MiXCR; each CDR3 protein has one entry. The sample shows over 400,000 distinct CDR3 sequences, 13% of them seen only once. The record originates from a study of response to subunit inactivated influenza vaccine. CDR3 size: 13 residues. The V gene end was trimmed by 8 bases and the J gene end by 5 bases; junction bases not matched to a gene: 2. This sequence was found in a man over 45 who received an inactivated influenza vaccine. The chain carries TRBV12-3 or TRBV12-4 and TRBJ1-5, with 11 nucleotides matching TRBD1. The sequencing here drew on PBMCs from blood, taken roughly 46 days after vaccination. CDR3 sequence: CASGQGADQPQHF. In DNA, the CDR3 is TGTGCCAGCGGACAGGGGGCCGATCAGCCCCAGCATTTT.